The 7 T cell receptor beta chains below all came from one sample that was sequenced in a study of neoadjuvant nivolumab and ipilimumab in lung cancer. Data came from immunoSEQ multiplex PCR; TCRdb stores just in-frame clones and leaves some out. The repertoire holds about 20,000 clones, over 80% seen once, with 2.1% in the top ten. The source material was peripheral blood, sampled before neoadjuvant nivolumab, alone or with ipilimumab. Receptor source: an adult with non-small cell lung cancer.

The chain is built from TRBV28 and TRBJ1-2; the D gene is possibly TRBD1 (5 bases). The CDR3 covers 13 residues. Germline CDR1 is MDHEN and CDR2 is SYDVKM. The ends were cut back, 3 bases at V and 5 bases at J, with 10 bases in the middle. The CDR3, as DNA: TGTGCCAGCAGTTTGGGGGGGACTTATGGCTACACCTTC. This encodes CASSLGGTYGYTF.

A few counts support this clone. The chain recombines TRBV28 with TRBJ2-5; D gene uncertain. With 5 bases removed from V and 2 bases from J, the gap between germline ends came to 12 bases. This CDR3 contains 14 residues. Germline CDR1 reads MDHEN; CDR2 reads SYDVKM. In DNA form, the CDR3 reads TGTGCCAGCAGTCCAATCGGCAGACAAGAGACCCAGTACTTC. The encoded protein is CASSPIGRQETQYF. The full variable domain, with the rest looked up from reference TRBV28 and TRBJ2-5, is DVKVTQSSRYLVKRTGEKVFLECVQDMDHENMFWYRQDPGLGLRLIYFSYDVKMKEKGDIPEGYSVSREKKERFSLILESASTNQTSMYLCASSPIGRQETQYFGPGTRLLVL.

The chain links TRBV2 to TRBJ2-2; D is possibly TRBD2 (7 bases). The CDR3 covers 15 residues. CDR1 SNHLY and CDR2 FYNNEI come from the germline V gene. V was pared by 5 bases and J by 4 bases, with 14 bases between. CDR3 amino acids: CASSQSRGGTGELFF. The CDR3 nucleotides read TGTGCCAGCAGTCAATCGAGGGGGGGCACCGGGGAGCTGTTTTTT.

The chain has TRBV7-3 and TRBJ2-3, with TRBD1 matching 10 bases. Trimming removed 7 bases from V and 4 bases from J; junction bases left unmatched: 5. Germline CDR1 is SGHTA and CDR2 is FQGTGA. The CDR3 has 14 residues. CDR3 sequence (DNA): TGTGCCAGCAAGACAGGGGGCGGATCAGATACGCAGTATTTT. Amino acids: CASKTGGGSDTQYF.

This clone was seen more than once but under ten times. The V call is TRBV6-5, the J call TRBJ1-3, with TRBD1 matching over 7 bases. V trimming: 6 bases; J trimming: 8 bases; junction bases outside the gene matches: 10. In germline, CDR1 is MNHEY, CDR2 SVGAGI. The CDR3 extends over 14 amino acids. CDR3 in DNA: TGTGCCAGCAGCACGGGACAGTCCGGACACACCATATATTTT. Translating gives CASSTGQSGHTIYF.

This sequence joins TRBV7-9 and TRBJ2-3; D ambiguous. Germline loops: CDR1 SEHNR, CDR2 FQNEAQ (reference sequence). The CDR3 extends over 11 amino acids. V was clipped by 5 bases and J by 6 bases, with 6 bases between them. CDR3 coding DNA: TGTGCCAGCAGCGGGCTTGATACGCAGTATTTT. It specifies CASSGLDTQYF.

The chain carries TRBV29-1 and TRBJ1-5; TRBD1 is a possible D gene (5 bases). Germline V gives CDR1 SQVTM, CDR2 ANQGSEA. CDR3 length: 14 amino acids. V lost 6 bases and J lost 2, with 14 bases in between. The DNA for the CDR3 is TGCAGCGTGCTGGCAGGGTCAGGCAATCAGCCCCAGCATTTT. Amino acids: CSVLAGSGNQPQHF.